The rows below give T cell receptor beta chains drawn from one sample of a study of Ad26.COV2.S vaccination and SARS-CoV-2 variants. Generated by immunoSEQ multiplex PCR, the TCRdb table keeps only in-frame clones and is missing some. The sample has around 370,000 clones, roughly nine tenths seen once. Sequenced here: peripheral blood, sampled after recovery from COVID-19. The receptors derive from a human donor who had recovered from COVID-19. Both conserved end residues are part of each CDR3. The D gene is left open where the match is weak. Expanded clones get a size class; other rows say once, few or many, or leave the size out.

clone_size	d_call	v_call	j_call	cdr3_nt	cdr3_aa
NA	NA	TRBV6-2/TRBV6-3	TRBJ1-4	TGTGCCAGCAGTTACGGGGGAGCTAATGAAAAACTGTTTTTT	CASSYGGANEKLFF
NA	NA	TRBV25-1	TRBJ1-6	TGTGCCAGCAGCCCAGTAGGCTTGATCCGTTCACCCCTCCACTTT	CASSPVGLIRSPLHF
NA	TRBD1	TRBV9	TRBJ1-1	TGTGCCAGCAGCCCAAGACAGGGCGGTGACACTGAAGCTTTCTTT	CASSPRQGGDTEAFF
NA	NA	TRBV29-1	TRBJ2-7	TGCAGCGTTGTAAGCTCCTACGAGCAGTACTTC	CSVVSSYEQYF
NA	NA	TRBV13	TRBJ1-2	TGTGCCAGCAGCGCCGGGGACCGGGGAGGCTACACCTTC	CASSAGDRGGYTF
NA	NA	TRBV14	TRBJ2-3	TGTGCCAGCAGCCCCTGGGGGCGCCTGGTAGAAACGCAGTATTTT	CASSPWGRLVETQYF
NA	TRBD2	TRBV6-6	TRBJ2-1	TGTGCCGAGGGTGCCAGCGGGGGGGCTTATGAGCAGTTCTTC	CAEGASGGAYEQFF
NA	TRBD1	TRBV11-2	TRBJ1-4	TGTGCCAGCTCGGGACAGGGGGTGAGGGGTGAAAAACTGTTTTTT	CASSGQGVRGEKLFF
NA	NA	TRBV18	TRBJ2-4	TGTGCCAGCTCAAGACAGGCTTCCAAAAACATTCAGTACTTC	CASSRQASKNIQYF
once	NA	TRBV5-5	TRBJ2-5	TGTGCCAGCAGCTTAGTCAGGGAAGCTGAGACCCAGTACTTC	CASSLVREAETQYF
NA	NA	TRBV25-1	TRBJ1-2	TGTGCCAGCAGTCTGGGGTTTGGCTACACCTTC	CASSLGFGYTF
NA	NA	TRBV10-3	TRBJ2-7	TGTGCCATCAGAGTACCTTCCTACGAGCAGTACTTC	CAIRVPSYEQYF
NA	NA	TRBV7-7	TRBJ1-3	TGTGCTAGCAGCTTACCGCGGGACTTCTCTGGAAACACCATATATTTT	CASSLPRDFSGNTIYF
NA	NA	TRBV5-1	TRBJ1-2	TGCGCCAGCACACCTACCCCGGGGGAAGGGGATGGCTACACCTTC	CASTPTPGEGDGYTF
NA	NA	TRBV18	TRBJ2-2	TGTGCCAGCTCACCCCAGGATTCCACCGGGGAGCTGTTTTTT	CASSPQDSTGELFF
NA	NA	TRBV2	TRBJ2-6	TGTGCCAGCAGTGAAGCGACCATGGGTCAGGCTCTAAACGTCCTGACTTTC	CASSEATMGQALNVLTF
NA	NA	TRBV10-2	TRBJ1-5	TGCGCCAGCAGCCCAGGGTTCCTAAACAATCAGCCCCAGCATTTT	CASSPGFLNNQPQHF
NA	TRBD1	TRBV5-6	TRBJ1-1	TGTGCCAGCAGCTTACCCGGGACAGGGGATGGGGCTTTCTTT	CASSLPGTGDGAFF
NA	NA	TRBV12-5	TRBJ1-1	TGTGCTAGTGGTTTCTTCCCCCTCCTGTTGGGGATCGGCACTGAAGCTTTCTTT	CASGFFPLLLGIGTEAFF
NA	NA	TRBV7-8	TRBJ1-5	TGTGCCAGCACCCTAGGATCTCAGCCCCAGCATTTT	CASTLGSQPQHF